This T cell receptor beta chain was recovered during a study of beta chain features in type 1 diabetes. Sequenced material consisted of expressed TCRB transcripts (all of the isolated RNA was reverse transcribed). Generated by immunoSEQ multiplex PCR, the TCRdb table keeps only in-frame clones and is missing some. The data hold roughly 450,000 clones, with about 15% observed a single time. This clone was picked up a small number of times. Its antigen is unidentified. The study, taken as a whole, reports: The VDJ junctions of type 1 diabetes patients carried fewer insertions and more deletions.

V shed 1 base and J 4 bases; nucleotides not matched to a gene: 5. Germline CDR1 reads MGHDK; CDR2 reads SYGVNS. The CDR3 covers 16 residues. Sequencing input: naive CD4+ T cells from blood. This TCR was sampled from a man between 25 and 39 years old in good health. J is TRBJ1-5 and V is TRBV25-1; 9 bases line up with TRBD1. DNA for the CDR3: TGTGCCAGCAGTGAATTTGGGGGACAGGGTAATCAGCCCCAGCATTTT. Translating gives CASSEFGGQGNQPQHF.